This passage covers 14 T cell receptor beta chains from one sample sequenced in a study of cytomegalovirus exposure and HLA in healthy donors. Researchers ran the PCR with 60 Vbeta and 13 Jbeta primers. TCRdb keeps only in-frame clones here, not all; method: immunoSEQ multiplex PCR. The sample has around 190,000 clones; the top ten hold less than 1%. Sequencing input: PBMCs. The origin of the receptors is a woman aged 25-40 years in good health and CMV-seropositive.

The CDR3 loop is CASSPRVGETQYF. The DNA for the CDR3 is TGTGCCAGCAGCCCGCGGGTTGGAGAGACCCAGTACTTC. V and J are TRBV7-8 and TRBJ2-5; the D gene is possibly TRBD2 (5 bases). This CDR3 spans 13 amino acids. V dropped 5 bases and J dropped 4 bases, with 11 bases sitting between them. Germline lookup yields CDR1 SGHVS and CDR2 FQNEAQ.

This rearrangement joins TRBV12-5 to TRBJ1-5; 8 bases are a match to TRBD1. CDR3 length: 13 residues. The junction had 4 bases not matched to a gene; V was cut back by 7 bases and J by 5 bases. In germline, CDR1 is LGHNT, CDR2 FRNRAP. The CDR3 coding sequence is TGTGCTAGTGCCCGGGACAGGTATCAGCCCCAGCATTTT. Translated, it gives CASARDRYQPQHF.

The chain joins TRBV28 to TRBJ1-5; D remains ambiguous. CDR1 is MDHEN and CDR2 is SYDVKM in the germline V gene. This CDR3 is built from 11 residues. The germline V and J ends were trimmed by 6 bases and 12 bases, with 12 bases remaining between them. The CDR3 protein is CASRKEGLQHF. CDR3 DNA sequence: TGTGCCAGCAGGAAGGAGGGTCTCCAGCATTTT.

V is TRBV7-2 and J is TRBJ1-2; the match to TRBD1 covers 9 bases. V lost 1 base to trimming and J lost 8 bases; unmatched junction nucleotides: 8. The germline V gene has CDR1 SGHTA and CDR2 FQGNSA. The CDR3 consists of 15 residues. CDR3 nucleotides: TGTGCCAGCAGCTTAGTTGGACAGGGGTATCGGGGCTACACCTTC. It is translated as CASSLVGQGYRGYTF.

This rearrangement joins TRBV6-5 to TRBJ2-3; D possibly corresponds to TRBD2 (5 bases). Germline CDR1 MNHEY, CDR2 SVGAGI. This CDR3 is built from 15 residues. Trimming pared 6 bases from V and 8 bases from J, leaving 21 bases between. The CDR3 reads CASSRGPPLMGTQYF. In nucleotides, the CDR3 is TGTGCCAGCAGCCGGGGTCCCCCATTAATGGGTACGCAGTATTTT.

A word on this clone: One end of the junction is discordant with germline, which a read error may explain. The V call is TRBV7-2, the J call TRBJ1-6; TRBD1 matches at 8 bases. CDR3 length: 16 amino acids. Per germline, CDR1 SGHTA and CDR2 FQGNSA. The CDR3 nucleotides are TGTGCCAGCAGCTTCATTCGACAGGGGTATAGTTCACCCCTCCACTTT. This codes for CASSFIRQGYSSPLHF.

The V and J genes are TRBV19 and TRBJ2-7; D is perhaps TRBD1 (5 bases). Trimming left V 6 bases short and J 3 bases short, with 30 bases between. Germline CDR1 reads LNHDA; CDR2 reads SQIVND (reference sequence). CDR3 length equals 19 residues. CDR3 DNA sequence: TGTGCCAGTAGCAATTCTCCGTTTGGGGCCTATCTTTTCGACTACGAGCAGTACTTC. Translation gives CASSNSPFGAYLFDYEQYF. The full variable domain, rest sourced from reference TRBV19 and TRBJ2-7, is DGGITQSPKYLFRKEGQNVTLSCEQNLNHDAMYWYRQDPGQGLRLIYYSQIVNDFQKGDIAEGYSVSREKKESFPLTVTSAQKNPTAFYLCASSNSPFGAYLFDYEQYFGPGTRLTVT.

This chain uses TRBV21-1 with TRBJ2-3; the table assigns TRBD1, which was not confirmed against the DNA. TRBV21-1 is labeled a pseudogene. The CDR3 is 14 amino acids. CDR3 protein: CASRQGQGSVTQYF. The DNA for the CDR3 is TGTGCCAGCAGGCAGGGACAGGGGTCCGTTACGCAGTATTTT.

The rearrangement uses TRBV11-2 and TRBJ1-2; 7 bases fit TRBD1. The CDR3 contains 14 residues. The germline CDR1 and CDR2 sequences are SGHAT and FQNNGV. V lost 5 bases to trimming and J lost 3 bases; unmatched junction nucleotides: 6. CDR3 in DNA: TGTGCCAGCAGCACAGAGACAGGGCACTATGGCTACACCTTC. It specifies CASSTETGHYGYTF.

The chain has TRBV5-1 and TRBJ2-2, with a tentative D call TRBD1 (6 bases). CDR1 SGHRS and CDR2 YFSETQ come from the germline V gene. V lost 0 bases to trimming and J lost 0 bases, with 12 bases between them. The CDR3 has 17 residues. CDR3 amino acids: CASSLDRGTTNTGELFF. The DNA of the CDR3 is TGCGCCAGCAGCTTGGACAGAGGGACAACGAACACCGGGGAGCTGTTTTTT.

The rearrangement links TRBV27 to TRBJ2-1; weak D call: TRBD2 (5 bases). This CDR3 has 13 amino acids. The V gene lost 5 bases and the J gene lost 7 bases, with 12 bases spanning the gap. Germline V gene sequence: CDR1 MNHEY, CDR2 SMNVEV (reference sequence). In nucleotides, the CDR3 is TGTGCCAGCAGTCTCTCTAGCAGAAATGAGCAGTTCTTC. Amino acids: CASSLSSRNEQFF.

This rearrangement joins TRBV7-8 to TRBJ1-6; D might be TRBD1 (5 bases). There are 15 residues in the CDR3. The germline gives CDR1 SGHVS, CDR2 FQNEAQ. V gave up 4 bases and J gave up 5 bases, with 12 bases separating them. CDR3 in amino acids: CASSWGSGNNSPLHF. The CDR3 nucleotides are TGTGCCAGCAGCTGGGGCAGTGGGAATAATTCACCCCTCCACTTT.

The chain combines TRBV18 with TRBJ1-2, with unresolved D. Germline V lookup: CDR1 KGHSH, CDR2 LQKENI. The CDR3 runs to 15 residues. Between the trimmed V and J ends, which lost 1 base and 0 bases, there was a span of 9 bases. The CDR3 DNA reads TGTGCCAGCTCACCACGGGAGGAGCCTAACTATGGCTACACCTTC. Its protein product is CASSPREEPNYGYTF.

The chain carries TRBV2 and TRBJ2-1; perhaps TRBD2 as D (6 bases). The V and J ends lost 3 bases and 15 bases respectively, with 12 bases between them. Per germline, CDR1 SNHLY and CDR2 FYNNEI. The CDR3 loop spans 11 amino acids. In DNA, the CDR3 is TGTGCCAGCAGTGAGGAGGGAGCTGGGTTCTTC. Protein: CASSEEGAGFF.